The 9 T cell receptor beta chains reported below all come from one sample, sequenced in a study of T cells in severe cutaneous drug reactions. TCR subtype-specific primers in iRepertoire multiplex PCR prepared libraries for bulk and single-cell sequencing. Each CDR3 protein gets one entry in TCRdb, which reprocessed the multiplex PCR reads and gives no DNA. The table lists about 10,000 distinct CDR3 sequences. Carbamazepine had induced Stevens-Johnson syndrome or toxic epidermal necrolysis in the sequenced donors. Sequenced input: cells from a skin blister. All receptors derive from a human donor with Stevens-Johnson syndrome, a severe cutaneous drug reaction.

The chain combines TRBV20-1 with TRBJ2-2; TCRdb indicates TRBD2, and absent DNA this call remains unverified. Germline V gives CDR1 DFQATT, CDR2 SNEGSKA (reference sequence). The CDR3 length is 21 residues. CDR3 region: CSARIPVPGLAGVANTGELFF.

The J gene is TRBJ2-1, the V gene TRBV29-1; with no DNA, the TCRdb D assignment of TRBD2 cannot be verified. CDR3 size: 15 residues. Germline CDR1 and CDR2: SQVTM and ANQGSEA. The CDR3 reads CSSEGTSYSYNEQFF.

The chain recombines TRBV29-1 with TRBJ1-4. The germline V gene encodes CDR1 SQVTM and CDR2 ANQGSEA. The CDR3 is 13 amino acids. CDR3 sequence: CSVERATNEKLFF.

This chain links TRBV29-1 with TRBJ2-5; checking the TCRdb D call of TRBD2 is not possible without DNA. Germline V gene lookup returns CDR1 SQVTM and CDR2 ANQGSEA. This CDR3 has 14 amino acids. The CDR3 protein is CSVAYSGRQETQYF.

V usage is TRBV20-1 and J usage is TRBJ2-7. The CDR3 runs 15 residues. Germline V gene sequence: CDR1 DFQATT, CDR2 SNEGSKA (reference sequence). The CDR3 loop reads CSARDTSGRSHEQYF.

CDR3 amino acids: CSVGGTGYYNEQFF. The rearrangement joins TRBV29-1 to TRBJ2-1; the D call from TCRdb, TRBD1, cannot be confirmed without DNA. CDR1 is SQVTM and CDR2 is ANQGSEA in the germline V gene. The CDR3 length is 14 residues.

V usage is TRBV20-1 and J usage is TRBJ2-1; TCRdb's assignment of TRBD2 cannot be checked, as there is no DNA. Per germline, CDR1 DFQATT and CDR2 SNEGSKA (reference sequence). CDR3 length: 17 residues. This chain's CDR3 is CSARTGPLAGGINEQFF.

The rearrangement links TRBV29-1 to TRBJ2-7; the TCRdb call, TRBD2, lacks DNA for checking. The CDR3 has 15 amino acids. Per germline, CDR1 SQVTM and CDR2 ANQGSEA. CDR3: CSVEGGTSGLYEQYF.

The chain uses TRBV20-1 and TRBJ1-1; the D call of TRBD1 rests on TCRdb alone, since no DNA is present to check it. Looked up from germline, CDR1 is DFQATT and CDR2 is SNEGSKA (reference sequence). This CDR3 is 14 amino acids long. CDR3 sequence reads: CSASPWPRNTEAFF.